These 18 T cell receptor beta chains were sequenced from one sample in a study of blood T cell repertoires in COVID-19. Measured with immunoSEQ multiplex PCR; TCRdb has only the in-frame clones, and not every one. The sample records roughly 190,000 clones, approximately 89% being singletons. Specimen: peripheral blood. These receptors all come from a woman aged 60-75 years with acute or convalescent COVID-19.

The CDR3, as DNA: TGCAGCGTTGCCATGACAGGGGTCTATGGCTACACCTTC. Translation gives CSVAMTGVYGYTF. The chain employs TRBV29-1 and TRBJ1-2; TRBD1 aligns across 8 bases. Trimming took 4 bases from V and 4 from J; bases not matched to a gene: 5. CDR3 size: 13 residues. Germline CDR1 is SQVTM and CDR2 is ANQGSEA.

This clone was detected ten times or more. The V call is TRBV28, the J call TRBJ2-7; no clear D gene. Germline lookup yields CDR1 MDHEN and CDR2 SYDVKM. The CDR3 is 13 amino acids. Trimming cost V 5 bases and J 4 bases, with 12 bases left between them. The CDR3 here is CASSLVGVYEQYF. The CDR3 bases are TGTGCCAGCAGTCTTGTAGGAGTTTACGAGCAGTACTTC.

The table lists this clone with a few counts. The gene calls are TRBV4-2 and TRBJ1-5; TRBD1 matches 9 bases. The V gene's germline CDR1 is LGHNA and CDR2 YNFKEQ. The CDR3 is 15 residues long. The V gene end was trimmed by 6 bases and the J gene end by 6 bases; junction bases not matched to a gene: 9. The CDR3 DNA sequence: TGTGCCAGCAGTGAACAGGGGGCGGTGGGTCAGCCCCAGCATTTT. Amino acid sequence: CASSEQGAVGQPQHF.

V gene TRBV28 combines with J gene TRBJ1-6, with D tentatively TRBD1 (5 bases). CDR3 length: 15 amino acids. The germline V and J ends were trimmed by 6 bases and 8 bases, with 17 bases remaining between them. Germline V CDR1 and CDR2: MDHEN, SYDVKM. CDR3 sequence reads: CASSSSGTPDSPLHF. The DNA for the CDR3 is TGTGCCAGCAGCAGTAGCGGGACCCCAGATTCACCCCTCCACTTT.

This rearrangement joins TRBV4-1 to TRBJ2-2, with D unclear. The CDR3 extends over 14 amino acids. Between the trimmed V and J ends, which lost 1 base and 5 bases, there was a span of 8 bases. Germline values: CDR1 MGHRA, CDR2 YSYEKL. The CDR3 nucleotides read TGCGCCAGCAGCCAAGTCGATACTACCGGGGAGCTGTTTTTT. It specifies CASSQVDTTGELFF.

This clone appeared once. V is TRBV5-5 and J is TRBJ1-2, with TRBD1 matching over 7 bases. Germline V gives CDR1 SGHKS, CDR2 YYEKEE (reference sequence). V gave up 4 bases and J gave up 4 bases; unmatched junction bases: 1. This CDR3 region has 12 residues. The CDR3 DNA is TGTGCCAGCAGCCGGGACAGCTATGGCTACACCTTC. It yields the protein CASSRDSYGYTF. Variable domain in full (rest from reference TRBV5-5 and TRBJ1-2): DAGVTQSPTHLIKTRGQQVTLRCSPISGHKSVSWYQQVLGQGPQFIFQYYEKEERGRGNFPDRFSARQFPNYSSELNVNALLLGDSALYLCASSRDSYGYTFGSGTRLTVV.

V is TRBV5-1 and J is TRBJ2-5, with 9 bases identical to TRBD2. This CDR3 is built from 16 residues. Germline CDR1 is SGHRS and CDR2 is YFSETQ. V was pared by 2 bases and J by 3 bases, with 8 bases of the junction left unmatched. This chain's CDR3 is CASSLGSGRREETQYF. CDR3 bases: TGCGCCAGCAGCTTAGGAAGCGGGAGGCGAGAAGAGACCCAGTACTTC.

In this sample, this clone turned up once. The chain joins TRBV11-2 to TRBJ2-1; 11 bases line up with TRBD2. The V gene end was trimmed by 3 bases and the J gene end by 2 bases; junction bases not matched to a gene: 3. This CDR3 comprises 16 residues. Germline V gives CDR1 SGHAT, CDR2 FQNNGV. CDR3 protein: CASSFLGLAAYNEQFF. CDR3 sequence (DNA): TGTGCCAGCAGCTTCTTGGGACTAGCGGCCTACAATGAGCAGTTCTTC.

This chain connects TRBV28 to TRBJ1-5, with TRBD1 as a possible D gene (5 bases). Germline V CDR1 and CDR2: MDHEN, SYDVKM. The CDR3 length is 17 residues. V lost 7 bases to trimming and J lost 9 bases, with 28 bases between them. The CDR3 sequence is CASKRPGSGQGRGPQHF. The CDR3, as DNA: TGTGCCAGCAAACGGCCCGGGAGTGGGCAGGGTAGGGGGCCCCAGCATTTT. Complete variable domain (other parts from reference TRBV28 and TRBJ1-5): DVKVTQSSRYLVKRTGEKVFLECVQDMDHENMFWYRQDPGLGLRLIYFSYDVKMKEKGDIPEGYSVSREKKERFSLILESASTNQTSMYLCASKRPGSGQGRGPQHFGDGTRLSIL.

The gene calls are TRBV5-5 and TRBJ1-1; D ambiguous. The CDR3 has 13 residues. V lost 6 bases and J lost 6, with 15 bases in between. Looked up from germline, CDR1 is SGHKS and CDR2 is YYEKEE (reference sequence). CDR3: CASTLGPRAEAFF. Written as DNA, the CDR3 is TGTGCCAGCACCCTTGGACCGAGGGCTGAAGCTTTCTTT. The complete variable domain, with remaining parts taken from reference TRBV5-5 and TRBJ1-1, reads DAGVTQSPTHLIKTRGQQVTLRCSPISGHKSVSWYQQVLGQGPQFIFQYYEKEERGRGNFPDRFSARQFPNYSSELNVNALLLGDSALYLCASTLGPRAEAFFGQGTRLTVV.

The chain couples TRBV10-1 to TRBJ2-3, with D possibly TRBD1 on 6 matching bases. The V end was cut by 3 bases, the J end by 6 bases, with 13 bases between. This CDR3 has 14 amino acids. Germline values: CDR1 WNHNN, CDR2 SYGVQD (reference sequence). The CDR3 DNA sequence: TGCGCCAGCAGTGATACAACAGGGATTGATACGCAGTATTTT. Residues: CASSDTTGIDTQYF.

The count of this clone is one. The chain couples TRBV30 to TRBJ2-1, with TRBD2 matching over 7 bases. In germline, CDR1 is GTSNPN, CDR2 SVGIG (reference sequence). V trimming: 0 bases; J trimming: 1 base; junction bases outside the gene matches: 3. The length of the CDR3 is 15 residues. The CDR3 nucleotides are TGTGCCTGGAGTGTGAGGCGGGAGTCCTACAATGAGCAGTTCTTC. Translated: CAWSVRRESYNEQFF.

The sample holds many counts of this clone. Other DNA sequences in this sample translate to the same CDR3. V gene TRBV3-1 (or the pseudogene TRBV3-2) combines with J gene TRBJ1-2, with TRBD1 matching 7 bases. The CDR3 has 13 amino acids. V trimming: 1 base; J trimming: 5 bases; junction bases outside the gene matches: 1. Germline V gene sequence: CDR1 LGHDT, CDR2 YNNKEL (reference sequence). Here the CDR3 reads CASSQAGGYGYTF. Here the CDR3 DNA reads TGTGCCAGCAGCCAAGCAGGGGGGTATGGCTACACCTTC.

V and J are TRBV4-1 and TRBJ2-2; tentative D call: TRBD2 (6 bases). The germline V and J ends were trimmed by 0 bases and 3 bases, with 11 bases remaining between them. This CDR3 spans 16 amino acids. The germline gives CDR1 MGHRA, CDR2 YSYEKL. The CDR3 is CASSQDEGGDTGELFF. CDR3 nucleotide sequence: TGCGCCAGCAGCCAAGATGAGGGCGGGGACACCGGGGAGCTGTTTTTT.

The gene calls are TRBV25-1 and TRBJ2-3; TRBD2 agrees at 10 bases. Per the germline V gene, CDR1 is MGHDK and CDR2 is SYGVNS. CDR3 length equals 14 residues. V shed 5 bases, J shed 3 bases, and the junction held 2 bases outside the gene matches. This CDR3 is CASSKTSGTDTQYF. DNA of the CDR3: TGTGCCAGCAGTAAGACTAGCGGGACAGATACGCAGTATTTT.

This clone was seen only once. CDR3 residues: CASSWTGKVEAFF. Written as DNA, the CDR3 is TGTGCCAGCAGTTGGACAGGGAAGGTTGAAGCTTTCTTT. This rearrangement joins TRBV12-3 or TRBV12-4 to TRBJ1-1, with 8 positions matching TRBD1. Losses at the gene ends were 4 bases for V and 7 bases for J; bases not matched to a gene: 5. This CDR3 is 13 amino acids long.

The chain combines TRBV27 with TRBJ1-4; 10 nucleotides match TRBD1. Germline V CDR1 and CDR2: MNHEY, SMNVEV (reference sequence). The CDR3 totals 14 residues. Losses at the gene ends were 4 bases for V and 8 bases for J; bases not matched to a gene: 4. The CDR3 DNA reads TGTGCCAGCAGTTCCGGGACAGGGGTAGAAAAACTGTTTTTT. It yields the protein CASSSGTGVEKLFF.

The gene calls are TRBV7-8 and TRBJ2-1; D is unclear. This CDR3 is built from 11 residues. Germline V gene data show CDR1 as SGHVS and CDR2 as FQNEAQ. The ends were cut back, 5 bases at V and 10 bases at J, with 9 bases in the middle. CDR3: CASSPSREQFF. The CDR3 DNA reads as TGTGCCAGCAGCCCGTCGAGAGAGCAGTTCTTC.